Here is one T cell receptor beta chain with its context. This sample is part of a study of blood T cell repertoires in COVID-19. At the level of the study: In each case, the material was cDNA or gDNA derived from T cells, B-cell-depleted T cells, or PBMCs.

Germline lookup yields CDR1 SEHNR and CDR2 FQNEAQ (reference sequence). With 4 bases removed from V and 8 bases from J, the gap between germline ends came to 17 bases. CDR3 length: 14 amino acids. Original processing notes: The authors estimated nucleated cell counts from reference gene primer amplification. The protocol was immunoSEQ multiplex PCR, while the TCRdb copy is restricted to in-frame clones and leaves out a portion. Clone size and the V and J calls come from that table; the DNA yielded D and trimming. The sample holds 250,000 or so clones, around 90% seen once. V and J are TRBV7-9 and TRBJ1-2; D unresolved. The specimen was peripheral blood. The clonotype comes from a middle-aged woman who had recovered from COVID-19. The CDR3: CASSSQLNSGGYTF. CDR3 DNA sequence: TGTGCCAGCAGCTCGCAGTTGAACTCGGGGGGCTACACCTTC.